This T cell receptor (beta chain) is drawn from a study of blood T cell repertoires in COVID-19. Across the whole study: Some COVID-19 samples were acute and others convalescent; all came from the United States, Italy and Spain. T cells, B-cell-depleted T cells, or PBMCs provided the cDNA or gDNA that served as material.

The repertoire was sequenced with immunoSEQ multiplex PCR; TCRdb's copy has only in-frame clones and lacks some. The table lists fewer than 200,000 clones, roughly 85% of them singletons. Germline lookup yields CDR1 LGHNA and CDR2 YNFKEQ. This CDR3 comprises 18 residues. V lost 0 bases, J lost 7 bases, and 19 bases lay in between. The chain has TRBV4-2 and TRBJ1-6; D is unresolved. The sample was peripheral blood. The sequence was collected from a man aged 35 to 55 with acute or convalescent COVID-19. The CDR3 nucleotides read TGTGCCAGCAGCCAAGAGGCAGTCTCGGCGGGAGGCAATTCACCCCTCCACTTT. It translates to CASSQEAVSAGGNSPLHF.